This T cell receptor beta chain comes out of a study of Ad26.COV2.S vaccination and SARS-CoV-2 variants. Germline CDR1 and CDR2: GTSNPN and SVGIG (reference sequence). The CDR3 is made up of 12 amino acids. Between the trimmed V and J ends, which lost 3 bases and 4 bases, there was a span of 9 bases. Regarding treatment: around 19 received Ad26.COV2.S at low or high dose, single or two shots; about 5 received placebo; per-sample allocation not given. The samples were gathered on day 63 after the first injection of vaccine or placebo. Profiled with immunoSEQ multiplex PCR; TCRdb holds only in-frame clones, not every one. The sample lists more than 350,000 clones, 80% to 95% seen once, with approximately 12% in the top ten.

The sample here was peripheral blood, taken in a trial of Ad26.COV2.S vaccine versus placebo. The chain employs TRBV30 and TRBJ2-5; possible D gene TRBD2, 5 bases. The TCR comes from a person aged 18-65 years who received the Ad26.COV2.S COVID-19 vaccine or a placebo. CDR3 loop: CAWRIGGETQYF. As DNA, the CDR3 is TGTGCCTGGAGGATAGGAGGAGAGACCCAGTACTTC. Supplemented by reference TRBV30 and TRBJ2-5, the full variable domain reads SQTIHQWPATLVQPVGSPLSLECTVEGTSNPNLYWYRQAAGRGLQLLFYSVGIGQISSEVPQNLSASRPQDRQFILSSKKLLLSDSGFYLCAWRIGGETQYFGPGTRLLVL.